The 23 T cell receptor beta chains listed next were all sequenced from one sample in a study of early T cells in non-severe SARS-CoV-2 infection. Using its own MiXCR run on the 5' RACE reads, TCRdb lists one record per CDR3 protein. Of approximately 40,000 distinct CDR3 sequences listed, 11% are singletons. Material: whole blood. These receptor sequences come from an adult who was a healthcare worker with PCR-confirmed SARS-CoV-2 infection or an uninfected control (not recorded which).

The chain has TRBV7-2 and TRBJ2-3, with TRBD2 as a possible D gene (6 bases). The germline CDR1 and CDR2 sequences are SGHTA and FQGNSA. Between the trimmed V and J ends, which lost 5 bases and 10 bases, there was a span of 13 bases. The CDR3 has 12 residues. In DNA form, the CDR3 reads TGTGCCAGCAGCCCCCCAGGAGGGGCGCAGTATTTT. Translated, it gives CASSPPGGAQYF.

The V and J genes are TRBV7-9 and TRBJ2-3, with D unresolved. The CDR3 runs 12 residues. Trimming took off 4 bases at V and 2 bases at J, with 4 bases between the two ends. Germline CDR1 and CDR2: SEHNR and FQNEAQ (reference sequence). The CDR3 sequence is CASSSLTDTQYF. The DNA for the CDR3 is TGTGCCAGCAGCTCCCTCACAGATACGCAGTATTTT.

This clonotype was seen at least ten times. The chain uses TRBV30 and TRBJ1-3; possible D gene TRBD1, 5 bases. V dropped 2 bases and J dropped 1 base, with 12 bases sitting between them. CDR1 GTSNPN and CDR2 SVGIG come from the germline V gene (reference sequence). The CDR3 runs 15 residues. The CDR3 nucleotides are TGTGCCTGGAGTAGATCAGGGACGTCTGGAAACACCATATATTTT. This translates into CAWSRSGTSGNTIYF.

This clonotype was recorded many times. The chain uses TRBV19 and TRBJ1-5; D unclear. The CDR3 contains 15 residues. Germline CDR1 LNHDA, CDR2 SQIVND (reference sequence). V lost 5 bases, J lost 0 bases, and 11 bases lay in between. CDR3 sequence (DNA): TGTGCCAGTAGTTGGTCCGCTTATAGCAATCAGCCCCAGCATTTT. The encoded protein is CASSWSAYSNQPQHF.

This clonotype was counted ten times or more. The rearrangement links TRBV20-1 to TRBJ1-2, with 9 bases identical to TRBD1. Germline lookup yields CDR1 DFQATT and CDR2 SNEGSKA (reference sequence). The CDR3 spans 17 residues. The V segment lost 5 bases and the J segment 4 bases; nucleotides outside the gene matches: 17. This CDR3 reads CSASLPGQGELGYGYTF. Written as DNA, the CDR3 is TGCAGTGCTTCTTTACCGGGACAGGGAGAATTGGGCTATGGCTACACCTTC.

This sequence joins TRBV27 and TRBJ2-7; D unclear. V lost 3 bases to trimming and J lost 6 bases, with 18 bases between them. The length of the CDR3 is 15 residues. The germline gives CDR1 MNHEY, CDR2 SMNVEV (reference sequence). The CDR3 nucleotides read TGTGCCAGCAGTTTCTCTCCAGACCAGAGCGCCGAGCAGTACTTC. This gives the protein CASSFSPDQSAEQYF.

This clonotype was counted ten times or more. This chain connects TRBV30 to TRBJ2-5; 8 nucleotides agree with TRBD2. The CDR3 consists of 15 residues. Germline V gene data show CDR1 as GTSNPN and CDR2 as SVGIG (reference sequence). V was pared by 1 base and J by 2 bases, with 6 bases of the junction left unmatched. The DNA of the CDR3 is TGTGCCTGGAGTGGCGCGGGGGGCGGTCAAGAGACCCAGTACTTC. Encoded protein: CAWSGAGGGQETQYF.

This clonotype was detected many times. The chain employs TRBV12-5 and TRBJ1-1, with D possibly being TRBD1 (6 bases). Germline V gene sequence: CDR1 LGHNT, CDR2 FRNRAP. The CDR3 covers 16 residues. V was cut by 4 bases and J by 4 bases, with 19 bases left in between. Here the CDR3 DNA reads TGTGCTAGTGGTTCGACTTCGACAGGCAGGAGCACTGAAGCTTTCTTT. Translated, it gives CASGSTSTGRSTEAFF.

CDR3 sequence reads: CASSPTTANNQPQHF. CDR3 coding DNA: TGTGCCAGCTCACCCACGACAGCTAACAATCAGCCCCAGCATTTT. The chain uses TRBV18 and TRBJ1-5, with a weak D call TRBD1 (5 bases). Per germline, CDR1 KGHSH and CDR2 LQKENI. The CDR3 consists of 15 residues. Trimming removed 3 bases from V and 3 bases from J, with 12 bases in between.

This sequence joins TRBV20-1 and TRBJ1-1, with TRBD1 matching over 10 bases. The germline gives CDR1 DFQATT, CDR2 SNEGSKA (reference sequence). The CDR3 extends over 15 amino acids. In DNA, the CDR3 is TGCAGCCCATTTCCCCGGGACAGGGGGAACACTGAAGCTTTCTTT. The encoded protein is CSPFPRDRGNTEAFF.

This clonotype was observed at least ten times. The CDR3 loop reads CASSLRGVNNEQFF. The CDR3 DNA follows: TGTGCCAGCAGTTTGCGGGGGGTTAACAATGAGCAGTTCTTC. The chain is built from TRBV27 and TRBJ2-1, with TRBD2 matching 8 bases. From germline, CDR1 is MNHEY and CDR2 SMNVEV (reference sequence). V shed 3 bases, J shed 5 bases, and the junction held 3 bases outside the gene matches. This CDR3 comprises 14 residues.

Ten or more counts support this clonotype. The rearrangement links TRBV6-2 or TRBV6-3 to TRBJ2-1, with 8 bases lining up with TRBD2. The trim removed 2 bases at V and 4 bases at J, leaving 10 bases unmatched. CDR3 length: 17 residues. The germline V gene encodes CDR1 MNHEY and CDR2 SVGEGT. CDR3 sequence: CASSYLIGGARYNEQFF. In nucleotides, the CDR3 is TGTGCCAGCAGTTACCTAATCGGGGGGGCGAGGTACAATGAGCAGTTCTTC.

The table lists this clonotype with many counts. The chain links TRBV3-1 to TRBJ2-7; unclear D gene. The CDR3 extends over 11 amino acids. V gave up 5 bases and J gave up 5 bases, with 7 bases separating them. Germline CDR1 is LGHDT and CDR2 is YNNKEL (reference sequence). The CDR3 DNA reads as TGTGCCAGCAGCGAACTACACGAGCAGTACTTC. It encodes CASSELHEQYF.

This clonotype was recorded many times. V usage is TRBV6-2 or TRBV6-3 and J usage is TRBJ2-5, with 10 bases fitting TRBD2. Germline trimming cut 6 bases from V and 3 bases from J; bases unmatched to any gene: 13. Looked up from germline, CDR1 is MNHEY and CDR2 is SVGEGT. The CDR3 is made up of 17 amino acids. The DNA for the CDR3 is TGTGCCAGCAGCCAACTCCCTAGCGGGGGTACCAAAGAGACCCAGTACTTC. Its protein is CASSQLPSGGTKETQYF.

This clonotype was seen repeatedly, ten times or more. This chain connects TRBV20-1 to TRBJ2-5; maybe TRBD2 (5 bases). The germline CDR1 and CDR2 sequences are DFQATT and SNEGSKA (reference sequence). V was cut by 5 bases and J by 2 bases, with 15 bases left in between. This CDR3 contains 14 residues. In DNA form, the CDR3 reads TGCAGTGCTCCCCGTGGGAGCGGACAAGAGACCCAGTACTTC. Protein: CSAPRGSGQETQYF.

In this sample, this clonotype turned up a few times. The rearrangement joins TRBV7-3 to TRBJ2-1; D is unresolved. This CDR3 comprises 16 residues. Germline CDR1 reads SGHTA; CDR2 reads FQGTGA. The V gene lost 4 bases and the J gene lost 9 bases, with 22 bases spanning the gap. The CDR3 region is CASSSGYKFLRSEQFF. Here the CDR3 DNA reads TGTGCCAGCAGCTCCGGATACAAGTTTTTGCGCAGTGAGCAGTTCTTC.

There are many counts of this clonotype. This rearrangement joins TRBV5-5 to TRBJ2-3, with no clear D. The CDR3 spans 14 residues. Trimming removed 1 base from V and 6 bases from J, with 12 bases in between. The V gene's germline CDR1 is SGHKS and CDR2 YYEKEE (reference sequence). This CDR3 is CASSLTANGDTQYF. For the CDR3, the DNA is TGTGCCAGCAGCTTGACAGCCAACGGGGATACGCAGTATTTT.

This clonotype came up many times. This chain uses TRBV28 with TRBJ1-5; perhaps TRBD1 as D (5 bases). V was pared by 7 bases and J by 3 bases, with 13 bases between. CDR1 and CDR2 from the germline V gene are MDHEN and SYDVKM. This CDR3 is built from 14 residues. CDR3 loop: CASTKTRANQPQHF. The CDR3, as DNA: TGTGCCAGCACCAAAACCAGGGCCAATCAGCCCCAGCATTTT.

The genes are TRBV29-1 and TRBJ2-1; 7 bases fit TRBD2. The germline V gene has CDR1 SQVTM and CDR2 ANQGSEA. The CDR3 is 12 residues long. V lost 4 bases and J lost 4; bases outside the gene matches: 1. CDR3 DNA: TGCAGCGTTGGGCGGGGGTACAATGAGCAGTTCTTC. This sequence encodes CSVGRGYNEQFF.

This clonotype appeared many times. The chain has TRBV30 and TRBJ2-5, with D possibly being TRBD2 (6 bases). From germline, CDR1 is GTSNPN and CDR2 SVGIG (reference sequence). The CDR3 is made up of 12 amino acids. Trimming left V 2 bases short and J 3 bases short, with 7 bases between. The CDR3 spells CAWSPGEETQYF. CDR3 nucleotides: TGTGCCTGGAGTCCGGGAGAAGAGACCCAGTACTTC.

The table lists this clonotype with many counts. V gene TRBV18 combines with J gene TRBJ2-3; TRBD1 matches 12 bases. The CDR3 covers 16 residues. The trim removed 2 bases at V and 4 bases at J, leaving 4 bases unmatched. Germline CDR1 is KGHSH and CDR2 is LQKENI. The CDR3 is CASSPSGTGGADTQYF. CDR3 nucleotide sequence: TGTGCCAGCTCACCAAGCGGGACAGGGGGCGCAGATACGCAGTATTTT.

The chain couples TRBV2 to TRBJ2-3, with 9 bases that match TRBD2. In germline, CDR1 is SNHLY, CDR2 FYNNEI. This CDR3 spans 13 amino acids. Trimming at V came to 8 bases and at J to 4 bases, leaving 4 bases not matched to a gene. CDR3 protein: CASSSGVSDTQYF. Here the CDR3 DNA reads TGTGCCAGCTCTAGCGGGGTATCAGATACGCAGTATTTT.

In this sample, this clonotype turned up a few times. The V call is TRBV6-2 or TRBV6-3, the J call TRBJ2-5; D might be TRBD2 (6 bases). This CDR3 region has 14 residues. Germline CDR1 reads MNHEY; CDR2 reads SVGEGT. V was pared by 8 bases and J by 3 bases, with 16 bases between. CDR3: CASPHRDSKETQYF. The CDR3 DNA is TGTGCCAGCCCTCACCGGGACTCCAAAGAGACCCAGTACTTC.